These 8 T cell receptor beta chains originate from one sample sequenced in a study of blood T cell repertoires in COVID-19. Libraries were prepared by immunoSEQ multiplex PCR; TCRdb keeps only in-frame clonotypes and omits some of them. The repertoire consists of about 210,000 clones, with about four fifths occurring once and the leading ten covering about 8.9%. Sequenced material: PBMCs or T cells enriched from blood (not recorded which). The receptors come from a woman aged 50 to 65 with acute COVID-19.

This clone was found a few times. The genes are TRBV7-9 and TRBJ2-7, with 7 bases aligning to TRBD1. The CDR3 covers 14 residues. Per germline, CDR1 SEHNR and CDR2 FQNEAQ (reference sequence). The ends lost 7 bases at V and 3 bases at J; junction bases unmatched: 9. CDR3 coding DNA: TGTGCCAGCAATTCATACCGGGACAGCTACGAGCAGTACTTC. Protein sequence: CASNSYRDSYEQYF.

The chain combines TRBV28 with TRBJ1-2; possibly TRBD1 for D (6 bases). Trimming cost V 7 bases and J 4 bases, with 16 bases left between them. CDR1 and CDR2 from the germline V gene are MDHEN and SYDVKM. CDR3 length: 14 amino acids. The CDR3 sequence: CASTRGAPSYGYTF. For the CDR3, the DNA is TGTGCCAGCACCCGGGGGGCCCCCTCCTATGGCTACACCTTC.

The chain employs TRBV19 and TRBJ2-3; D might be TRBD1 (6 bases). This CDR3 is 17 amino acids long. Germline V gives CDR1 LNHDA, CDR2 SQIVND (reference sequence). Trimming cost V 4 bases and J 0 bases, with 17 bases left between them. The CDR3 here is CASSKEAQGYSTDTQYF. The CDR3 DNA reads TGTGCCAGTAGTAAAGAAGCACAGGGCTATAGCACAGATACGCAGTATTTT.

The chain uses TRBV27 and TRBJ1-6, with D possibly being TRBD1 (5 bases). Germline lookup yields CDR1 MNHEY and CDR2 SMNVEV (reference sequence). V gave up 4 bases and J gave up 5 bases, with 18 bases separating them. The CDR3 is 17 amino acids. The CDR3 nucleotides read TGTGCCAGCAGTTACCGCGGAGGGGCGTTTGATAATTCACCCCTCCACTTT. This translates into CASSYRGGAFDNSPLHF.

DNA for the CDR3: TGTGCCACCAGTGACTACCCGGGACTAGCGGGAGGACGAGTCACAGATACGCAGTATTTT. Translation: CATSDYPGLAGGRVTDTQYF. The rearrangement uses TRBV24-1 and TRBJ2-3, with TRBD2 matching 15 bases. This CDR3 has 20 residues. Germline CDR1 is KGHDR and CDR2 is SFDVKD. Unmatched junction bases numbered 12, after V lost 4 bases and J lost 2 bases.

The chain uses TRBV6-5 and TRBJ1-2, with D possibly being TRBD1 (6 bases). V was pared by 6 bases and J by 1 base, with 15 bases between. Per the germline V gene, CDR1 is MNHEY and CDR2 is SVGAGI. The CDR3 is made up of 15 amino acids. This CDR3 reads CASREPGRGNYGYTF. DNA of the CDR3: TGTGCCAGCAGGGAGCCGGGCAGGGGTAACTATGGCTACACCTTC.

This clone has just one count. The chain combines TRBV6-5 with TRBJ1-5; D remains ambiguous. V gave up 6 bases and J gave up 4 bases, with 13 bases separating them. Germline CDR1 MNHEY, CDR2 SVGAGI. The CDR3 is 14 residues long. The CDR3 DNA sequence: TGTGCCAGCAGAAATCACGGGAATAATCAGCCCCAGCATTTT. Its protein product is CASRNHGNNQPQHF.

This chain uses TRBV28 with TRBJ2-5, with 10 bases fitting TRBD2. Losses at the gene ends were 6 bases for V and 1 base for J; bases not matched to a gene: 8. Looked up from germline, CDR1 is MDHEN and CDR2 is SYDVKM. This CDR3 is built from 16 residues. The CDR3: CASSYLAGGLQETQYF. CDR3 DNA sequence: TGTGCCAGCAGCTACTTAGCGGGGGGTCTCCAAGAGACCCAGTACTTC. Using reference TRBV28 and TRBJ2-5 for the parts outside the CDR3, the full variable domain is DVKVTQSSRYLVKRTGEKVFLECVQDMDHENMFWYRQDPGLGLRLIYFSYDVKMKEKGDIPEGYSVSREKKERFSLILESASTNQTSMYLCASSYLAGGLQETQYFGPGTRLLVL.